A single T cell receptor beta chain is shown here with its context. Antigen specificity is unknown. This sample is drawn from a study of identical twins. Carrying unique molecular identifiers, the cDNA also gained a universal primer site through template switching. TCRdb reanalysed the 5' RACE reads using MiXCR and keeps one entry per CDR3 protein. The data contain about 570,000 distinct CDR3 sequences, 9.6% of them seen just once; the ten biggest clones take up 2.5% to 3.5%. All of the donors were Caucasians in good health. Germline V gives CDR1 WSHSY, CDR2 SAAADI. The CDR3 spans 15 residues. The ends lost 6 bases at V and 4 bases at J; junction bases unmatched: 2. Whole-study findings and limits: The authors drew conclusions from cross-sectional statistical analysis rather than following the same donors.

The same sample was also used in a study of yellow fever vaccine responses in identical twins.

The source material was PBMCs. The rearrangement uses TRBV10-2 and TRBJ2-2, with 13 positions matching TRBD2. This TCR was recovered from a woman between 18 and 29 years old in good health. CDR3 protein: CASRGTSGTTGELFF. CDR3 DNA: TGCGCCAGCAGGGGGACTAGCGGGACCACCGGGGAGCTGTTTTTT.